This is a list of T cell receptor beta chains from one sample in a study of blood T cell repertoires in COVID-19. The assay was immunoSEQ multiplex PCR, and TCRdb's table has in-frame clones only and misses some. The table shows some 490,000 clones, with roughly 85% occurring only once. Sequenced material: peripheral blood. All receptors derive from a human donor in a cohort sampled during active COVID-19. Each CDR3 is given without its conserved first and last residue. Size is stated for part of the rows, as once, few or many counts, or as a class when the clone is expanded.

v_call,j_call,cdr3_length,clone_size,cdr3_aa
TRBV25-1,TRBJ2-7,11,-,ASRQSGSPEQY
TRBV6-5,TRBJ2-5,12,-,ASTPGGRRETQY
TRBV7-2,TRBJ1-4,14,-,ASSLVGTGVSEKLF
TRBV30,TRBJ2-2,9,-,AWTIGGELF
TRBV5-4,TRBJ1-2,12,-,ASSLGAVPYGYT
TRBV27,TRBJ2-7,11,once,ASRGQGVYEQY
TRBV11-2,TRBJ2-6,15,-,AILGRGLSSGANVLT
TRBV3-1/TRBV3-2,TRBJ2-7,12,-,ASSQSRGPYEQY
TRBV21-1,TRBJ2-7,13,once,ASSSRGDRAHEQY
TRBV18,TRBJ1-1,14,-,ASSRPGQRMNTEAF
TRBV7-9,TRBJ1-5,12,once,ASSQDTVNQPQH
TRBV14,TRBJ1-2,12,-,ASSQQGSMGGYT
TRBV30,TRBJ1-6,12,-,AWVAGDFPTPLH
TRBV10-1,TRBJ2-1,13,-,ASSETLPPYNEQF
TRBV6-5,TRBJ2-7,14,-,ASSSSRLGETYEQY
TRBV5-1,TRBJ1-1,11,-,ASSSGQGTEAF
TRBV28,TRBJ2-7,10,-,ASSGDRYEQY
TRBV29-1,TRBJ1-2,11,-,SVRERQGGGYT
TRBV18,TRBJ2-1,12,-,ASSPFSVGNEQF
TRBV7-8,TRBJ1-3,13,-,ASSRGQSSGNTIY
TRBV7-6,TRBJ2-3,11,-,ASSPLLLDTQY
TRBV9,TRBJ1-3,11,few,ASTPTAGNTIY
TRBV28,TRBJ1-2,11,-,ASSLNSFYGYT
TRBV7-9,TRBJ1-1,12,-,ASSLGRENTEAF
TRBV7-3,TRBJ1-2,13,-,ASSLTGTGATSYT
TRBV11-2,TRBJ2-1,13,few,ASSSVAGGFNEQF
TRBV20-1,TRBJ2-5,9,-,SARAIETQY
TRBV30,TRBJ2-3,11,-,AWILSGGDTQY
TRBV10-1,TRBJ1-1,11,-,ASSPGQGSVAF
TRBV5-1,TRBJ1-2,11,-,ASSLDSIYGYT
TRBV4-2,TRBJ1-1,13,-,ASSQDEGEGDGAF
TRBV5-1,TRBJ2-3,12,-,ASSPAAVSDTQY
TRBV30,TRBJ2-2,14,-,AWNEAFTRSTGELF
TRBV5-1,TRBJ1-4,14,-,ASSLDGGRTNEKLF
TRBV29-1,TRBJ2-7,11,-,SVGRGSSYEQY
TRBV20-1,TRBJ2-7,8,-,SVDRERQY
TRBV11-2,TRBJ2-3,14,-,ASSPWTSGSTDTQY